These T cell receptor beta chains were read from a single sample in a study of blood T cell repertoires in COVID-19. TCRdb's table, derived via immunoSEQ multiplex PCR, lists solely in-frame clones and lacks some. The table shows roughly 150,000 clones, with roughly 90% occurring only once. Sequenced input: peripheral blood. All receptors come from a man aged 60-69 years with acute or convalescent COVID-19. Each CDR3 is given with its conserved first and last residue. The D gene is left open where the match is weak. Some rows mark clone size as missing; the rest say once, few, many or name a class of expanded clone.

d_call j_call v_call clone_size cdr3_nt cdr3_aa
TRBD1 TRBJ1-4 TRBV30 . TGTGCCACCCACCGGGACAGGGGGCAAGGGGGTGAAAAACTGTTTTTT CATHRDRGQGGEKLFF
TRBD1 TRBJ1-2 TRBV4-2 . TGTGCCAGCAGGACAGGGGGCCCTCCGGACTATGGCTACACCTTC CASRTGGPPDYGYTF
TRBD2 TRBJ2-3 TRBV2 . TGTGCCAGCAGGGGGACTAGCGGTAGCACAGATACGCAGTATTTT CASRGTSGSTDTQYF
TRBD1 TRBJ2-6 TRBV24-1 . TGTGCCACCAGTGATTTTGGACAGGGCTACCTCCTTGGGGCCAACGTCCTGACTTTC CATSDFGQGYLLGANVLTF
TRBD2 TRBJ2-1 TRBV3-1/TRBV3-2 . TGTGCCAGCAGCCAAGGGTTCGGAGCGGGGGGGCCGGTGCAGTTCTTC CASSQGFGAGGPVQFF
. TRBJ1-4 TRBV6-5 . TGTGCCAGCAGTTTGGGGCGAAAACTGTTTTTT CASSLGRKLFF
. TRBJ2-2 TRBV7-2 . TGTGCCAGCAGCTTAGGGCGGGTGAGGAACGCCGGGGAGCTGTTTTTT CASSLGRVRNAGELFF
. TRBJ1-5 TRBV19 once TGTGCCAGTAGTATAGTTGGCGGAAATCAGCCCCAGCATTTT CASSIVGGNQPQHF
. TRBJ1-1 TRBV6-5 . TGTGCCAGCAGTTACTCCACAGGGTTCGCTGAAGCTTTCTTT CASSYSTGFAEAFF
TRBD2 TRBJ2-1 TRBV5-1 . TGCGCCAGCAGCTTGGCCCCCAGCGGGGGGGGCCTCTACAATGAGCAGTTCTTC CASSLAPSGGGLYNEQFF
. TRBJ1-2 TRBV19 . TGTGCCAGTAGTATCCGGGAACACGGTGGCTACACCTTC CASSIREHGGYTF
TRBD1 TRBJ2-5 TRBV15 . TGTGCCACCAGCGGTTCGGGACAGCAAGAGACCCAGTACTTC CATSGSGQQETQYF
. TRBJ1-1 TRBV27 . TGTGCCAGCAGTTTTCGGGGGACCACTGAAGCTTTCTTT CASSFRGTTEAFF
. TRBJ1-2 TRBV7-2 . TGTGCCAGCAGCCTTCAGACGTTCGCGGATGGCTACACCTTC CASSLQTFADGYTF
. TRBJ1-5 TRBV4-2 . TGTGCCAGCAGCCGAAACCTCCTGTCATCGGGGTTAGTAAGTCAGCCCCAGCATTTT CASSRNLLSSGLVSQPQHF
. TRBJ1-1 TRBV5-4 . TGTGCCAGCAGCTTAGGGACATCGGACTGGTCGAACACTGAAGCTTTCTTT CASSLGTSDWSNTEAFF
TRBD1 TRBJ1-6 TRBV6-6 . TGTGCCAGCAGCTTCAGGCCGGGACAGGGAAGTTCCTATAATTCACCCCTCCACTTT CASSFRPGQGSSYNSPLHF
TRBD1 TRBJ2-4 TRBV4-3 . TGCGCCAGCAGCCAAGACTGGACAGGGGTCAACATTCAGTACTTC CASSQDWTGVNIQYF
TRBD2 TRBJ2-5 TRBV12-3/TRBV12-4 . TGTGCCAGCATCGGGAGGGGGGAGACCCAGTACTTC CASIGRGETQYF
. TRBJ1-1 TRBV29-1 . TGCAGCGTTGTGAGACAGATGAACACTGAAGCTTTCTTT CSVVRQMNTEAFF
. TRBJ2-2 TRBV11-2 . TGTGCCAGCAGCTTCAAGAACACCGGGGAGCTGTTTTTT CASSFKNTGELFF
. TRBJ1-1 TRBV11-2 . TGTGCCAGCAGCCCCACCAGGAACACTGAAGCTTTCTTT CASSPTRNTEAFF
TRBD1 TRBJ2-7 TRBV6-5 few TGTGCCAGCACCCGCGACAGGGGTACCTACGAGCAGTACTTC CASTRDRGTYEQYF
TRBD1 TRBJ1-4 TRBV7-8 . TGTGCCAGCAGCGCGACAGGGGGGACTTTTGAAAAACTGTTTTTT CASSATGGTFEKLFF
. TRBJ2-7 TRBV30 . TGTGCCTGGAGTCCGGGTCCCTACGAGCAGTACTTC CAWSPGPYEQYF
TRBD1 TRBJ2-5 TRBV30 once TGTGCCTGGTCCTACCGGGGACAGGGTTTTCAAGAGACCCAGTACTTC CAWSYRGQGFQETQYF
. TRBJ2-2 TRBV2 . TGTGCCAGCAGTCAAATTTCAATCGGCACCGGGGAGCTGTTTTTT CASSQISIGTGELFF
. TRBJ1-2 TRBV5-1 . TGCGCCAGCAGCTTGGGCCCTACCAATGGCTACACCTTC CASSLGPTNGYTF
. TRBJ1-2 TRBV19 . TGTGCCAGTAGTATAGGTACAGTGGATTACTATGGCTACACCTTC CASSIGTVDYYGYTF
TRBD2 TRBJ2-1 TRBV7-9 few TGTGCCAGCAGCTTAAGAGACCGACTAGCGGGACAGTACAATGAGCAGTTCTTC CASSLRDRLAGQYNEQFF
TRBD1 TRBJ1-4 TRBV3-1/TRBV3-2 once TGTGCCAGCAGCCATGCTGGACAGGGGACTAATGAAAAACTGTTTTTT CASSHAGQGTNEKLFF
. TRBJ2-5 TRBV10-3 . TGTGCCATCAGTGGCCCCGGGGGTTCCCAGTACTTC CAISGPGGSQYF
TRBD2 TRBJ2-1 TRBV30 . TGTGCCTGGAGTAGCGGGGGGGCTTCCGAGCAGTTCTTC CAWSSGGASEQFF
TRBD1 TRBJ1-1 TRBV30 . TGTGCCTGGAGTACACAGGGGTTAGGAGCTGAAGCTTTCTTT CAWSTQGLGAEAFF
. TRBJ2-1 TRBV18 . TGTGCCAGCTCACTCAGGTCCGCTAATGAGCAGTTCTTC CASSLRSANEQFF
. TRBJ1-6 TRBV5-1 . TGCGCCAGCAGCCCGAAACAGGGAGATTCACCCCTCCACTTT CASSPKQGDSPLHF
. TRBJ1-4 TRBV7-6 . TGTGCCAGCAGCTGGAGTGCAACTAATGAAAAACTGTTTTTT CASSWSATNEKLFF
TRBD1 TRBJ2-7 TRBV30 . TGTGCCTGGGACAGGGGTTCCTACGAGCAGTACTTC CAWDRGSYEQYF
. TRBJ2-1 TRBV6-4 few TGTGCCAGCAGTGACTGGAACCGGGTGGGGAGGAATGAGCAGTTCTTC CASSDWNRVGRNEQFF
. TRBJ1-1 TRBV7-9 once TGTGCCAGCAGCTGGGGGGGGGACACTGAAGCTTTCTTT CASSWGGDTEAFF
. TRBJ1-4 TRBV18 . TGTGCCACCACCCGACAGGCACCCTCAACTAATGAAAAACTGTTTTTT CATTRQAPSTNEKLFF
TRBD2 TRBJ2-1 TRBV4-1 . TGCGCCAGCAGCCCTACTAGCGGGGCTTTCAATGAGCAGTTCTTC CASSPTSGAFNEQFF
. TRBJ2-7 TRBV7-9 . TGTGCCAGCAGCTTACAGGGGTTCCACGAGCAGTACTTC CASSLQGFHEQYF
. TRBJ1-6 TRBV2 once TGTGCCAGCAGGGAAAGGCCTCCGGGGACAATATTTAATTCACCCCTCCACTTT CASRERPPGTIFNSPLHF
. TRBJ1-3 TRBV29-1 . TGCAGCGTTGCCGCGGGGGCTGGAAACACCATATATTTT CSVAAGAGNTIYF
TRBD1 TRBJ2-4 TRBV13 . TGTGCCAGCAGCTTAGGGAGGGGGCTGAAAAACATTCAGTACTTC CASSLGRGLKNIQYF
. TRBJ1-6 TRBV19 . TGTGCCAGTAGTCAGTCCTATTCACCCCTCCACTTT CASSQSYSPLHF